This is a list of T cell receptor beta chains from one sample in a study of blood T cells in healthy people across ages. TCRdb re-called the 5' RACE reads with MiXCR, one entry per CDR3 protein. The sample consists of more than 650,000 distinct CDR3 sequences, 20% to 30% of them appearing once. This sample was shared with a second study, whose subject was T cells of mothers and their children.

Input material: blood. Source of these receptors: a boy aged 5 to 17 in good health. The CDR3 runs from the conserved cysteine through the conserved F or W. Each record gives: D gene, J gene, V gene, clone size, CDR3 protein, CDR3 DNA. D genes are given only for firm matches. Clone sizes are given selectively: once, few, many, or a class where the clone is expanded.

>-|TRBJ2-7|TRBV29-1|-
CSVEKGQGRTEQYF
TGCAGCGTTGAAAAAGGGCAGGGGCGAACCGAGCAGTACTTC
>TRBD1|TRBJ2-4|TRBV7-9|few
CASSFRDSHIQYF
TGTGCCAGCAGCTTCCGGGACAGCCACATTCAGTACTTC
>-|TRBJ1-4|TRBV28|-
CASSPAEPNEKLFF
TGTGCCAGCAGTCCGGCAGAGCCTAATGAAAAACTGTTTTTT
>-|TRBJ1-1|TRBV11-2|many
CASSIDRLDTEAFF
TGTGCCAGCAGCATAGACAGGTTGGACACTGAAGCTTTCTTT
>TRBD1|TRBJ2-3|TRBV18|few
CASSPPAGGQTDTQYF
TGTGCCAGCTCACCACCGGCAGGGGGTCAGACAGATACGCAGTATTTT
>-|TRBJ1-2|TRBV2|-
CASSVRGGGYTF
TGTGCCAGCAGTGTCCGCGGGGGTGGCTACACCTTC
>-|TRBJ2-1|TRBV5-1|few
CASSLTLGSENEQFF
TGCGCCAGCAGCTTGACTTTAGGGTCTGAGAATGAGCAGTTCTTC
>-|TRBJ2-5|TRBV10-3|-
CAMRGDGETQYF
TGTGCCATGAGGGGCGACGGCGAGACCCAGTACTTC
>TRBD2|TRBJ2-2|TRBV7-6|many
CASSPGTSGGDNTGELFF
TGTGCCAGCAGCCCCGGGACTAGCGGGGGGGACAACACCGGGGAGCTGTTTTTT
>TRBD2|TRBJ2-5|TRBV5-1|-
CASNAGRDRETQYF
TGCGCCAGCAACGCGGGGAGGGATCGAGAGACCCAGTACTTC
>TRBD1|TRBJ1-5|TRBV12-3/TRBV12-4|few
CASSLLGTGGEQPQHF
TGTGCCAGCAGCCTCCTCGGGACAGGGGGAGAACAGCCCCAGCATTTT
>-|TRBJ2-7|TRBV5-1|-
CASSLVGIHDEQYF
TGCGCCAGCAGCTTGGTGGGGATTCACGACGAGCAGTACTTC
>TRBD1|TRBJ2-5|TRBV5-1|few
CASSLTTGGQETQYF
TGCGCCAGCAGCTTGACGACAGGGGGCCAAGAGACCCAGTACTTC
>TRBD2|TRBJ2-5|TRBV6-6|few
CASRKAGGPGETQYF
TGTGCCAGCAGGAAAGCGGGGGGGCCAGGAGAGACCCAGTACTTC
>TRBD2|TRBJ2-2|TRBV3-1|-
CASSQSGGVTGELFF
TGTGCCAGCAGCCAAAGCGGGGGGGTGACCGGGGAGCTGTTTTTT
>-|TRBJ2-2|TRBV6-5|-
CASSYPSPGGSTGELFF
TGTGCCAGCAGTTACCCCTCGCCGGGGGGCAGCACCGGGGAGCTGTTTTTT
>TRBD2|TRBJ2-1|TRBV7-2|-
CASSLPGEVAGGLYNEQFF
TGTGCCAGCAGCCTCCCTGGCGAAGTAGCGGGGGGACTATACAATGAGCAGTTCTTC
>-|TRBJ1-6|TRBV15|-
CATSTGSDSPLHF
TGTGCCACCTCTACAGGGAGCGACTCACCCCTCCACTTT
>TRBD1|TRBJ2-7|TRBV4-1|-
CASSQPRDRGLYEQYF
TGCGCCAGCAGCCAACCCCGGGACAGGGGACTTTACGAGCAGTACTTC
>-|TRBJ1-5|TRBV3-1|few
CASSQAEDQPQHF
TGTGCCAGCAGCCAAGCCGAGGATCAGCCCCAGCATTTT
>TRBD1|TRBJ2-1|TRBV29-1|-
CSVPYRDRLYNEQFF
TGCAGCGTCCCCTACCGGGACAGGCTTTACAATGAGCAGTTCTTC
>-|TRBJ2-1|TRBV12-5|-
CASGLVLGPQSEQFF
TGTGCTAGTGGTTTGGTACTAGGACCCCAGTCAGAGCAGTTCTTC
>-|TRBJ2-6|TRBV6-5|-
CASSYEEGGDVGANVLTF
TGTGCCAGCAGTTACGAGGAGGGGGGCGATGTAGGGGCCAACGTCCTGACTTTC
>TRBD2|TRBJ2-7|TRBV20-1|few
CSARASGAHYEQYF
TGCAGTGCTAGGGCTAGCGGGGCCCACTACGAGCAGTACTTC
>-|TRBJ2-5|TRBV29-1|few
CSVEIGLQETQYF
TGCAGCGTTGAAATCGGGCTCCAAGAGACCCAGTACTTC
>TRBD2|TRBJ2-5|TRBV20-1|few
CSALGTTAETQYF
TGCAGTGCCCTGGGGACTACGGCGGAGACCCAGTACTTC
>-|TRBJ2-1|TRBV29-1|few
CSVDGQFF
TGCAGCGTTGACGGGCAATTCTTC
>-|TRBJ2-1|TRBV3-1|-
CASSLYRGGGNEQFF
TGTGCCAGCAGCCTATATCGGGGCGGTGGGAATGAGCAGTTCTTC
>-|TRBJ2-2|TRBV12-3/TRBV12-4|few
CASSGPLNTGELFF
TGTGCCAGCAGTGGACCACTGAACACCGGGGAGCTGTTTTTT
>TRBD2|TRBJ2-2|TRBV6-6|few
CASSYAGRGELFF
TGTGCCAGCAGTTACGCCGGGAGGGGGGAGCTGTTTTTT
>TRBD2|TRBJ2-5|TRBV12-3/TRBV12-4|-
CASSLTPGRVGETQYF
TGTGCCAGCAGTTTAACCCCCGGGAGGGTTGGGGAGACCCAGTACTTC
>-|TRBJ2-7|TRBV5-1|few
CASSLAASPGVPTYEQYF
TGCGCCAGCAGCTTGGCCGCCTCTCCGGGGGTTCCGACCTACGAGCAGTACTTC
>-|TRBJ2-1|TRBV7-9|few
CASSPEGPKEQFF
TGTGCTAGCAGCCCAGAGGGCCCCAAAGAGCAGTTCTTC
>-|TRBJ2-5|TRBV2|once
CASIRREQETQYF
TGTGCCAGCATCCGACGGGAGCAAGAGACCCAGTACTTC
>-|TRBJ2-1|TRBV2|-
CASCRTNNEQFF
TGTGCCAGCTGCCGGACAAACAATGAGCAGTTCTTC
>TRBD1|TRBJ2-7|TRBV27|few
CASSLVTGGLGYEQYF
TGTGCCAGCAGTTTAGTAACAGGGGGATTAGGCTACGAGCAGTACTTC
>TRBD1|TRBJ2-7|TRBV25-1|-
CASSSMTGGYEQYF
TGTGCCAGCAGTTCAATGACAGGGGGCTACGAGCAGTACTTC
>-|TRBJ1-5|TRBV10-3|-
CAISESTGRNQPQHF
TGTGCCATCAGTGAGTCGACGGGAAGGAATCAGCCCCAGCATTTT
>-|TRBJ1-1|TRBV6-6|few
CASNPLKGVETEAFF
TGTGCCAGCAACCCATTAAAGGGGGTTGAGACTGAAGCTTTCTTT
>TRBD2|TRBJ2-3|TRBV9|few
CASSRTGGTQYF
TGTGCCAGCAGCCGTACGGGGGGTACGCAGTATTTT
>-|TRBJ1-1|TRBV19|once
CASSASLITEAFF
TGTGCCAGTAGTGCCTCTTTGATCACTGAAGCTTTCTTT
>-|TRBJ2-5|TRBV9|-
CASSVVDNSAETQYF
TGTGCCAGCAGCGTAGTTGATAACAGCGCAGAGACCCAGTACTTC
>-|TRBJ2-3|TRBV3-1|-
CASSQGRTGTDTQYF
TGTGCCAGCAGCCAAGGTCGGACGGGCACAGATACGCAGTATTTT
>-|TRBJ1-2|TRBV20-1|-
CSAYNDRRTNHGYTF
TGCAGTGCCTACAACGACAGACGAACTAACCATGGCTACACCTTC
>TRBD1|TRBJ2-7|TRBV5-1|-
CASSHGTGKSYEQYF
TGCGCCAGCAGCCACGGGACAGGGAAATCCTACGAGCAGTACTTC
>-|TRBJ2-5|TRBV6-5|-
CATAIGHGEETQYF
TGTGCCACTGCGATTGGACACGGCGAAGAGACCCAGTACTTC
>TRBD2|TRBJ2-5|TRBV5-1|many
CASSLERTSGPQETQYF
TGCGCCAGCAGCTTGGAGAGGACTAGCGGACCCCAAGAGACCCAGTACTTC
>TRBD1|TRBJ2-7|TRBV6-1|few
CASSEGWTGKYEQYF
TGTGCCAGCAGTGAAGGTTGGACAGGGAAATACGAGCAGTACTTC
>-|TRBJ2-1|TRBV16|-
CASTKQSAGNEQFF
TGTGCCAGCACAAAACAGAGTGCGGGGAATGAGCAGTTCTTC
>-|TRBJ2-7|TRBV12-5|few
CASGLRYEQYF
TGTGCTAGTGGTTTGCGCTACGAGCAGTACTTC
>-|TRBJ2-2|TRBV7-6|-
CASSPRGGPERGSGELFF
TGTGCCAGCAGCCCCCGGGGTGGCCCTGAACGGGGCTCCGGGGAGCTGTTTTTT
>TRBD2|TRBJ2-3|TRBV5-5|-
CASSSSRGGRTDTQYF
TGTGCCAGCAGCTCATCGCGGGGGGGGCGCACAGATACGCAGTATTTT
>-|TRBJ2-7|TRBV5-1|few
CASSLGSSTDYEQYF
TGCGCCAGCAGCTTGGGGTCAAGTACAGACTACGAGCAGTACTTC
>-|TRBJ2-7|TRBV14|-
CASSQGKGEQYF
TGTGCCAGCAGCCAAGGGAAAGGCGAGCAGTACTTC